This record looks at one T cell receptor (beta chain) sequence and its context. The entry originates in a study of blood T cell repertoires in COVID-19. The table came from immunoSEQ multiplex PCR; TCRdb's copy has only in-frame clones and leaves some out. The sample holds more than 200,000 clones, 80% to 90% seen once. The CDR3 runs to 14 residues. V gave up 4 bases and J gave up 2 bases, with 12 bases separating them. In germline, CDR1 is SGHRS, CDR2 YFSETQ. Sample: peripheral blood. The TCR was taken from a woman between 40 and 55 years old who had recovered from COVID-19. The gene calls are TRBV5-1 and TRBJ1-2, with D possibly matching TRBD1 (6 bases). The CDR3 nucleotides read TGCGCCAGCAGCCCCGGGACACCGAACTATGGCTACACCTTC. It codes for CASSPGTPNYGYTF.